Below are 21 T cell receptor beta chains sequenced from a single sample in a study of T cell responses to AZD1222 COVID-19 vaccine (dated by TCRdb to about 2021). The time point label on this specimen signifies: about 28 days (+/-7) after the second vaccine dose. Library preparation used the immunoSEQ multiplex PCR assay. TCRdb stores this immuneACCESS table with in-frame sequences only. Part of the clones is absent; in the studies checked, under half of the shortfall reflects unresolved V genes, and no reason is known for the rest. The sample profile shows 110,000 or so clones; 75% to 90% of them were found once. The ten largest make up roughly 7% of the sample. Sequenced material: peripheral blood, taken 28 days after the second AZD1222 dose. These receptors all stem from an adult who received the AZD1222 COVID-19 vaccine.

The chain recombines TRBV13 with TRBJ2-7, with 7 bases matching TRBD1. The trim removed 5 bases at V and 3 bases at J, leaving 13 bases unmatched. Germline CDR1 PRHDT, CDR2 FYEKMQ (reference sequence). This CDR3 is built from 16 residues. The CDR3 loop is CASSLSTGTDYYEQYF. Here the CDR3 DNA reads TGTGCCAGCAGCCTTAGTACAGGGACAGATTACTACGAGCAGTACTTC.

The chain employs TRBV11-3 and TRBJ2-7; D gene unclear. There are 14 residues in the CDR3. Germline-derived CDR1 and CDR2 are SGHNT and YENEEA. V lost 1 base and J 8 bases, leaving 15 bases between the germline ends. CDR3 amino acids: CASSLVTTLQKQYF. In DNA form, the CDR3 reads TGTGCCAGCAGCTTAGTTACGACCCTCCAAAAGCAGTACTTC.

Worth noting for this clone: The sample holds other DNA sequences that translate to the same CDR3. The chain uses TRBV6-2 or TRBV6-3 and TRBJ1-2; D uncertain. V shed 2 bases and J shed 5 bases, with 6 bases lying between them. The CDR3 is 12 residues long. Germline CDR1 and CDR2: MNHEY and SVGEGT. CDR3 amino acids: CASSYAGYGYTF. The CDR3 nucleotides read TGTGCCAGCAGTTACGCCGGGTATGGCTACACCTTC.

V and J are TRBV7-9 and TRBJ2-6; D gene ambiguous. Germline V lookup: CDR1 SEHNR, CDR2 FQNEAQ (reference sequence). The CDR3 extends over 14 amino acids. With 1 base removed from V and 2 bases from J, the gap between germline ends came to 3 bases. The CDR3 nucleotides read TGTGCCAGCAGCTTAGATCCTGGGGCCAACGTCCTGACTTTC. This encodes CASSLDPGANVLTF.

V gene TRBV29-1 combines with J gene TRBJ2-3; D perhaps matches TRBD1 (6 bases). In germline, CDR1 is SQVTM, CDR2 ANQGSEA. With 1 base removed from V and 3 bases from J, the gap between germline ends came to 14 bases. The CDR3 loop spans 15 amino acids. The CDR3 DNA reads TGCAGCGTTGAAGGACAGGTCGGGGCGACAGATACGCAGTATTTT. Protein product: CSVEGQVGATDTQYF.

J is TRBJ2-1 and V is TRBV5-4; a possible D gene is TRBD1 (6 bases). CDR3 size: 15 residues. Trimming stripped 2 bases from V and 2 bases from J, with 11 bases between. Per germline, CDR1 SGHNT and CDR2 YYREEE (reference sequence). CDR3 amino acids: CASSFEQGTYNEQFF. The CDR3 bases are TGTGCCAGCAGCTTCGAGCAGGGGACCTACAATGAGCAGTTCTTC.

The gene calls are TRBV7-9 and TRBJ2-5; D is uncertain. Germline assignment: CDR1 SEHNR and CDR2 FQNEAQ (reference sequence). The length of the CDR3 is 14 residues. V dropped 1 base and J dropped 2 bases, with 8 bases sitting between them. CDR3 amino acids: CASSLEALQETQYF. The CDR3 DNA reads as TGTGCCAGCAGCTTAGAAGCGCTACAAGAGACCCAGTACTTC.

The J gene is TRBJ2-2, the V gene TRBV11-3; 8 bases line up with TRBD2. The CDR3 sequence is 16 residues long. V gave up 4 bases and J gave up 4 bases; unmatched junction bases: 8. In germline, CDR1 is SGHNT, CDR2 YENEEA. CDR3 DNA sequence: TGTGCCAGCAGCTCCCCGGGACTAGGTGCCACCGGGGAGCTGTTTTTT. It codes for CASSSPGLGATGELFF.

This sequence joins TRBV27 and TRBJ2-2; a possible D gene is TRBD2 (5 bases). The CDR3 has 16 amino acids. The V end was cut by 4 bases, the J end by 0 bases, with 12 bases between. Germline V gene data show CDR1 as MNHEY and CDR2 as SMNVEV (reference sequence). The chain's CDR3 is CASSSRTFANTGELFF. The CDR3 DNA is TGTGCCAGCAGTTCGCGGACTTTCGCGAACACCGGGGAGCTGTTTTTT.

The chain uses TRBV19 and TRBJ2-7; D unresolved. The CDR3 spans 13 residues. In germline, CDR1 is LNHDA, CDR2 SQIVND (reference sequence). Trimming cost V 7 bases and J 6 bases, with 16 bases left between them. The CDR3 spells CASTPQWGTEQYF. The CDR3 region has the DNA TGTGCCAGTACTCCCCAGTGGGGTACCGAGCAGTACTTC.

This clone was counted once. The chain links TRBV9 to TRBJ2-1, with 11 bases matching TRBD2. CDR1 and CDR2 (germline): SGDLS, YYNGEE. Trimming removed 3 bases from V and 5 bases from J; junction bases left unmatched: 4. The CDR3 is 15 residues long. The CDR3 sequence is CASSGGTSGDNEQFF. The CDR3 nucleotides read TGTGCCAGCAGCGGCGGGACTAGCGGTGACAATGAGCAGTTCTTC.

V and J are TRBV13 and TRBJ1-1, with TRBD1 identical over 7 bases. CDR3 length: 17 residues. The V segment lost 1 base and the J segment 0 bases; nucleotides outside the gene matches: 8. Germline loops: CDR1 PRHDT, CDR2 FYEKMQ (reference sequence). CDR3 bases: TGTGCCAGCAGCTTAGAAGGGGGCGTATTGTTGAACACTGAAGCTTTCTTT. Residues: CASSLEGGVLLNTEAFF.

The V gene is TRBV12-5, the J gene TRBJ2-1, with TRBD1 matching over 11 bases. After removal of 5 bases from V and 12 bases from J, the junction contained 3 bases not matched to a gene. This CDR3 contains 12 residues. Germline V lookup: CDR1 LGHNT, CDR2 FRNRAP. The CDR3 protein is CASGPDRGRQFF. For the CDR3, the DNA is TGTGCTAGTGGTCCGGACAGGGGGCGGCAGTTCTTC.

The J gene is TRBJ2-1, the V gene TRBV5-6; 8 bases map to TRBD2. In germline, CDR1 is SGHDT, CDR2 YYEEEE. CDR3 length equals 14 residues. The junction had 7 bases not matched to a gene; V was cut back by 4 bases and J by 7 bases. The CDR3 DNA reads TGTGCCAGCAGCCCGGGGACGGGGGGGAATGAGCAGTTCTTC. It is translated as CASSPGTGGNEQFF.

The chain joins TRBV10-2 to TRBJ2-1; D not resolved. CDR1 is WSHSY, CDR2 SAAADI, per germline. Trimming removed 3 bases from V and 0 bases from J, with 12 bases in between. The CDR3 sequence is 16 residues long. The CDR3 DNA follows: TGCGCCAGCAGTGATTCGCGGAGCGTCTCCTACAATGAGCAGTTCTTC. Translation gives CASSDSRSVSYNEQFF.

This chain joins TRBV4-1 and TRBJ1-1; TRBD1 matches 7 bases. Germline CDR1 is MGHRA and CDR2 is YSYEKL. V lost 4 bases to trimming and J lost 2 bases; unmatched junction nucleotides: 13. The CDR3 contains 17 residues. DNA of the CDR3: TGCGCCAGCAGCCCTGCTTATTTCCGGGACAGAAACACTGAAGCTTTCTTT. Encoded protein: CASSPAYFRDRNTEAFF.

The J gene is TRBJ1-2, the V gene TRBV19, with D possibly TRBD1 on 6 matching bases. Trimming cost V 3 bases and J 1 base, with 12 bases left between them. Per germline, CDR1 LNHDA and CDR2 SQIVND (reference sequence). The CDR3 consists of 15 residues. CDR3 nucleotides: TGTGCCAGTAGTATCTGGGACACGGTTAACTATGGCTACACCTTC. This translates into CASSIWDTVNYGYTF.

Worth noting for this clone: At one end the junction does not follow the germline gene, possibly because of a read error. V gene TRBV6-2 or TRBV6-3 combines with J gene TRBJ1-1; the D gene is possibly TRBD1 (6 bases). This CDR3 has 15 residues. Germline V lookup: CDR1 MNHEY, CDR2 SVGEGT. CDR3 nucleotide sequence: TGTGCCAGCTGCCCGGAGGACGACAGGTCCCAACGAGTTTTTTTT. Translating it yields CASCPEDDRSQRVFF.

The chain links TRBV13 to TRBJ2-3; D is perhaps TRBD2 (5 bases). CDR1 PRHDT and CDR2 FYEKMQ come from the germline V gene (reference sequence). The V gene lost 2 bases and the J gene lost 1 base, with 10 bases spanning the gap. The CDR3 length is 15 residues. The CDR3 bases are TGTGCCAGCAGCTTATTCTTCGGGGGCACAGATACGCAGTATTTT. It translates to CASSLFFGGTDTQYF.

V usage is TRBV5-4 and J usage is TRBJ2-7; 8 nucleotides agree with TRBD1. This CDR3 contains 15 residues. Germline CDR1 and CDR2: SGHNT and YYREEE (reference sequence). V dropped 0 bases and J dropped 5; count of bases not matched to a gene: 7. CDR3 nucleotide sequence: TGTGCCAGCAGCTTGGATGGACAGGGTGGCCACGAGCAGTACTTC. Translating gives CASSLDGQGGHEQYF. The full variable domain, completed using reference TRBV5-4 and TRBJ2-7, is ETGVTQSPTHLIKTRGQQVTLRCSSQSGHNTVSWYQQALGQGPQFIFQYYREEENGRGNFPPRFSGLQFPNYSSELNVNALELDDSALYLCASSLDGQGGHEQYFGPGTRLTVT.

The V call is TRBV28, the J call TRBJ2-5, with 7 bases that match TRBD1. Germline values: CDR1 MDHEN, CDR2 SYDVKM. The trim removed 6 bases at V and 3 bases at J, leaving 7 bases unmatched. The CDR3 length is 14 residues. The CDR3 nucleotides read TGTGCCAGCAGCCAGTCGACAGGGAAAGAGACCCAGTACTTC. Residues: CASSQSTGKETQYF.